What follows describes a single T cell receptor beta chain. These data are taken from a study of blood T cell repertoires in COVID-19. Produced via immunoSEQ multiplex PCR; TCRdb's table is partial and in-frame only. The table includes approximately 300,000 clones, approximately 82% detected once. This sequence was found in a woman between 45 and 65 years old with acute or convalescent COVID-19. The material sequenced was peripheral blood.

CDR3 nucleotides: TGTGCCAGCAGTTCCACGACAGGGGGCGACGAGCAGTACTTC. It is translated as CASSSTTGGDEQYF. This chain links TRBV6-6 with TRBJ2-7, with 10 bases matching TRBD1. Per germline, CDR1 MNHNY and CDR2 SVGAGI (reference sequence). Trimming took 4 bases from V and 5 from J; bases not matched to a gene: 5. The length of the CDR3 is 14 residues.